Each of the 27 T cell receptor beta chains below was sequenced from the same sample in a study of cytomegalovirus exposure and HLA in healthy donors (dated 2017 in TCRdb). Library construction relied on the immunoSEQ multiplex PCR assay. For the multiplex PCR, a mixture combining 60 forward primers for TCR Vbeta segments and 13 reverse primers for TCR Jbeta segments was used. TCRdb retrieved this table from immuneACCESS and kept in-frame rearrangements only. Not all clones are present; in checked studies, unresolved V genes account for under half, and no reason is known for the remainder. Across this sample there are 70,000 to 90,000 clones, with 50% to 80% seen only once. Roughly a fifth of the sample rests with the top ten. Sequencing was carried out using PBMCs. The source is a man aged 40-49 years in good health and CMV-seropositive.

This rearrangement joins TRBV27 to TRBJ2-5; possible D gene TRBD2, 5 bases. CDR3 length: 17 residues. From germline, CDR1 is MNHEY and CDR2 SMNVEV (reference sequence). Trimming removed 5 bases from V and 7 bases from J, with 26 bases in between. The CDR3 DNA sequence: TGTGCCAGCAGTATCACCCGCCACCTTGCTGGGAGAGGGACCCAGTACTTC. Translated, it gives CASSITRHLAGRGTQYF.

This sequence joins TRBV2 and TRBJ2-3; 10 positions agree with TRBD2. This CDR3 has 15 residues. Germline V lookup: CDR1 SNHLY, CDR2 FYNNEI. The junction had 5 bases not matched to a gene; V was cut back by 6 bases and J by 2 bases. This CDR3 reads CASRNSGGLTDTQYF. The DNA of the CDR3 is TGTGCCAGCAGAAATAGCGGGGGGCTCACAGATACGCAGTATTTT.

This chain joins TRBV5-6 and TRBJ1-1; TRBD1 is a possible D gene (5 bases). Germline values: CDR1 SGHDT, CDR2 YYEEEE. V was shortened by 2 bases and J by 4 bases, with 12 bases between the two germline ends. This CDR3 contains 14 residues. The DNA of the CDR3 is TGTGCCAGCAGCTTCAGGGCCCAAAGCACTGAAGCTTTCTTT. Its protein product is CASSFRAQSTEAFF.

The chain links TRBV2 to TRBJ1-5; possible D gene TRBD1, 5 bases. V lost 1 base to trimming and J lost 8 bases, with 9 bases between them. The CDR3 totals 13 residues. CDR1 and CDR2 from the germline V gene are SNHLY and FYNNEI. The CDR3 sequence is CASSEEEGEPQHF. In DNA, the CDR3 is TGTGCCAGCAGTGAAGAAGAAGGGGAGCCCCAGCATTTT.

CDR3 nucleotides: TGTGCCAGCCTCGGACAGGGTTTGGGAGAGCAGTACTTC. Translated, it gives CASLGQGLGEQYF. The V call is TRBV2, the J call TRBJ2-7; 8 nucleotides align to TRBD1. With V trimmed by 8 bases and J by 7 bases, 10 bases remained unmatched. Germline CDR1 reads SNHLY; CDR2 reads FYNNEI. This CDR3 is built from 13 residues.

This clone was seen only a few times. The J gene is TRBJ1-2, the V gene TRBV7-2, with D hard to call. The CDR3 is made up of 13 amino acids. Germline V gene data show CDR1 as SGHTA and CDR2 as FQGNSA. Trimming left V 5 bases short and J 3 bases short, with 10 bases between. CDR3 residues: CASSPDKDYGYTF. In nucleotides, the CDR3 is TGTGCCAGCAGCCCAGACAAGGACTATGGCTACACCTTC.

J is TRBJ1-1 and V is TRBV4-2, with 9 bases fitting TRBD1. This CDR3 contains 18 residues. The V and J ends lost 1 base and 0 bases, in that order; junction bases with no gene match: 9. Germline V CDR1 and CDR2: LGHNA, YNFKEQ. CDR3 residues: CASSQGEGTGIMNTEAFF. The CDR3 DNA reads TGTGCCAGCAGCCAAGGTGAGGGGACAGGGATCATGAACACTGAAGCTTTCTTT.

The CDR3 sequence: CASSARQVSVGGYTF. CDR3 bases: TGTGCCAGCAGCGCCAGACAGGTGTCGGTGGGTGGCTACACCTTC. The chain is built from TRBV5-6 and TRBJ1-2, with a weak D call TRBD1 (6 bases). Deletions cut 4 bases from V and 7 bases from J, with 20 bases between. Germline V CDR1 and CDR2: SGHDT, YYEEEE. This CDR3 contains 15 residues.

For the CDR3, the DNA is TGTGCCAGCAGTCCCCCCGGGACTAGCGGGGGCCCTTTTGGGACCCAGTACTTC. It codes for CASSPPGTSGGPFGTQYF. The chain has TRBV2 and TRBJ2-5; 14 bases are a match to TRBD2. CDR1 is SNHLY and CDR2 is FYNNEI in the germline V gene. This CDR3 is built from 18 residues. The V segment lost 5 bases and the J segment 7 bases; nucleotides outside the gene matches: 15.

This clone appeared a single time. This sequence joins TRBV9 and TRBJ2-7; TRBD1 matches 9 bases. The CDR3 totals 15 residues. The V segment lost 3 bases and the J segment 5 bases; nucleotides outside the gene matches: 9. Per the germline V gene, CDR1 is SGDLS and CDR2 is YYNGEE. The CDR3 bases are TGTGCCAGCAGCGCCGGGGAGACAGGGGGGAACGAGCAGTACTTC. This codes for CASSAGETGGNEQYF.

As concerns this clone: The junction and the germline gene differ at one end; a read error may be behind it. The rearrangement joins TRBV30 to TRBJ2-1, with 13 positions matching TRBD2. Germline CDR1 GTSNPN, CDR2 SVGIG (reference sequence). This CDR3 has 17 residues. CDR3 sequence reads: CAWSVLMGLAGRNEQLF. The CDR3 DNA reads TGTGCCTGGAGTGTACTCATGGGACTAGCGGGGCGTAATGAGCAGCTCTTC.

This clone was counted a few times. The V call is TRBV27, the J call TRBJ2-7, with D unclear. Germline CDR1 MNHEY, CDR2 SMNVEV (reference sequence). V dropped 2 bases and J dropped 7 bases, with 12 bases sitting between them. The CDR3 has 13 residues. Written as DNA, the CDR3 is TGTGCCAGCAGTTTAGGGCCATCCCAAGAGCAGTACTTC. It encodes CASSLGPSQEQYF.

This rearrangement joins TRBV6-6 to TRBJ2-6; no clear D gene. CDR1 and CDR2 from the germline V gene are MNHNY and SVGAGI (reference sequence). V gave up 6 bases and J gave up 2 bases, with 14 bases separating them. The CDR3 sequence is 16 residues long. The CDR3 loop is CASSYNELAGANVLTF. In DNA form, the CDR3 reads TGTGCCAGCAGCTACAATGAACTTGCTGGGGCCAACGTCCTGACTTTC.

The chain links TRBV6-5 to TRBJ2-5; 8 nucleotides match TRBD1. The DNA end favors TRBJ2-7, so the J call may be wrong. Germline CDR1 MNHEY, CDR2 SVGAGI. CDR3 length: 14 residues. The CDR3 region is CASSEDRVGYEQYF. The CDR3 nucleotides are TGTGCCAGCAGTGAGGACAGGGTTGGCTACGAGCAGTACTTC.

This clone was counted between two and nine times. This chain joins TRBV19 and TRBJ1-5; TRBD1 might be the D (6 bases). Per germline, CDR1 LNHDA and CDR2 SQIVND (reference sequence). Trimming left V 8 bases short and J 0 bases short, with 14 bases between. CDR3 length equals 15 residues. CDR3 bases: TGTGCCAGTCATCAGGGGCCATATAGCAATCAGCCCCAGCATTTT. Protein sequence: CASHQGPYSNQPQHF.

The chain has TRBV10-3 and TRBJ2-3, with 13 nucleotides matching TRBD2. Germline V gives CDR1 ENHRY, CDR2 SYGVKD. After removal of 9 bases from V and 6 bases from J, the junction contained 6 bases not matched to a gene. This CDR3 contains 14 residues. DNA of the CDR3: TGTGCCATGGCGACTAGCGGGGGGCGTGATACGCAGTATTTT. This gives the protein CAMATSGGRDTQYF.

The CDR3 sequence is CASSPNRETSGANVLTF. The CDR3 DNA reads TGCGCCAGCAGCCCCAACAGAGAAACCTCTGGGGCCAACGTCCTGACTTTC. The chain is built from TRBV5-1 and TRBJ2-6; D is unresolved. Germline CDR1 SGHRS, CDR2 YFSETQ. With 4 bases removed from V and 0 bases from J, the gap between germline ends came to 14 bases. The CDR3 spans 17 residues.

This clone occurred a few times. This chain links TRBV9 with TRBJ1-1, with a weak D call TRBD1 (5 bases). Trimming pared 2 bases from V and 0 bases from J, leaving 8 bases between. Per the germline V gene, CDR1 is SGDLS and CDR2 is YYNGEE. The CDR3 runs to 14 residues. CDR3 coding DNA: TGTGCCAGCAGCGTCGGACACTTGAACACTGAAGCTTTCTTT. Translation: CASSVGHLNTEAFF. The full variable domain, completed using reference TRBV9 and TRBJ1-1, is DSGVTQTPKHLITATGQRVTLRCSPRSGDLSVYWYQQSLDQGLQFLIQYYNGEERAKGNILERFSAQQFPDLHSELNLSSLELGDSALYFCASSVGHLNTEAFFGQGTRLTVV.

The rearrangement uses TRBV6-1 and TRBJ1-1; D not resolved. CDR1 MNHNS and CDR2 SASEGT come from the germline V gene. This CDR3 spans 12 amino acids. V lost 6 bases, J lost 3 bases, and 8 bases lay in between. The CDR3 sequence: CASRYRDTEAFF. CDR3 nucleotides: TGTGCCAGCAGATACCGGGACACTGAAGCTTTCTTT.

This rearrangement joins TRBV15 to TRBJ1-4; tentatively, D is TRBD1 (6 bases). This CDR3 has 15 residues. The germline CDR1 and CDR2 sequences are LNHNV and YYDKDF (reference sequence). Between the trimmed V and J ends, which lost 3 bases and 4 bases, there was a span of 12 bases. The CDR3 DNA is TGTGCCACCAGCAGGGACAGCGGGGTTAATGAAAAACTGTTTTTT. Translating gives CATSRDSGVNEKLFF.

The V and J genes are TRBV7-9 and TRBJ1-1; D unresolved. CDR1 SEHNR and CDR2 FQNEAQ come from the germline V gene (reference sequence). The CDR3 runs 14 residues. Trimming removed 5 bases from V and 6 bases from J, with 16 bases in between. The CDR3 sequence is CASSLTSPAAEAFF. Here the CDR3 DNA reads TGTGCCAGCAGCCTGACTTCCCCGGCGGCTGAAGCTTTCTTT.

The rearrangement joins TRBV6-6 to TRBJ2-3, with 8 bases matching TRBD2. Trimming cost V 8 bases and J 7 bases; bases outside gene matches: 14. The CDR3 has 15 residues. Germline V gene lookup returns CDR1 MNHNY and CDR2 SVGAGI (reference sequence). The CDR3, as DNA: TGTGCCAGCGGGAGCGGGGGTAGTAAGTGGAATACGCAGTATTTT. It specifies CASGSGGSKWNTQYF.

This clone was counted only a few times. The chain carries TRBV10-3 and TRBJ1-3; D is possibly TRBD1 (6 bases). From germline, CDR1 is ENHRY and CDR2 SYGVKD. Trimming stripped 6 bases from V and 4 bases from J, with 16 bases between. The CDR3 covers 15 residues. Here the CDR3 DNA reads TGTGCCATCAGGACGGAGGGGGGGACGGGAAACACCATATATTTT. Amino acids: CAIRTEGGTGNTIYF.

This sequence joins TRBV5-3 and TRBJ2-2, with 7 positions matching TRBD1. TRBV5-3 is assigned to the ORF class and has an uncertain function. The ends lost 4 bases at V and 1 base at J; junction bases unmatched: 4. The CDR3 length is 15 residues. DNA for the CDR3: TGTGCCAGAAGCCCCGACAGGGAGAACACCGGGGAGCTGTTTTTT. Its protein product is CARSPDRENTGELFF.

Concerning this clone itself: Since no conserved phenylalanine or tryptophan closes the CDR3, a read error is the likely cause. The genes are TRBV19 and TRBJ1-4, with a weak D call TRBD1 (6 bases). There are 14 residues in the CDR3. Looked up from germline, CDR1 is LNHDA and CDR2 is SQIVND (reference sequence). Trimming cost V 6 bases and J 4 bases, with 12 bases left between them. For the CDR3, the DNA is TGTGCCAGTAGGGGAGGGACACTTAATGAAAAACTGTTTGTT. Translated, it gives CASRGGTLNEKLFV.

Concerning this clone itself: At one end the junction does not follow the germline gene, possibly because of a read error. Other DNA sequences in the same sample also yield this CDR3. The chain links TRBV30 to TRBJ2-7; a possible D gene is TRBD2 (6 bases). The CDR3 totals 15 residues. CDR1 and CDR2 (germline): GTSNPN, SVGIG (reference sequence). The CDR3 is CAWRSWREEDYEQYF. The CDR3, as DNA: TGCGCCTGGAGGTCGTGGAGGGAAGAGGATTACGAGCAGTACTTC. Drawing the rest from reference TRBV30 and TRBJ2-7, the complete variable domain is SQTIHQWPATLVQPVGSPLSLECTVEGTSNPNLYWYRQAAGRGLQLLFYSVGIGQISSEVPQNLSASRPQDRQFILSSKKLLLSDSGFYLCAWRSWREEDYEQYFGPGTRLTVT.

The rearrangement links TRBV7-9 to TRBJ2-1, with TRBD2 as a possible D gene (6 bases). V lost 1 base and J lost 9, with 16 bases in between. Germline CDR1 and CDR2: SEHNR and FQNEAQ (reference sequence). The CDR3 length is 15 residues. The CDR3 DNA reads as TGTGCCAGCAGCTTAGGGGGGGTCAGGGTAGGTGAGCAGTTCTTC. This translates into CASSLGGVRVGEQFF.